Given below is one T cell receptor (beta chain) in context. No antigen is known for it. No clone much larger than this one lies a single base away; base qualities are absent. This record comes from a study of technical replicates of blood from a few donors (dated by TCRdb to 2017 to 2019). The library was made by the immunoSEQ multiplex PCR assay. TCRdb limited this immuneACCESS table to in-frame rearrangements with V and J called. A share of clones is missing; checked studies link under half to unresolved V genes, and the rest is unexplained. The table for this sample lists about 66,000 clones; roughly 97% of them were counted only once. Of the sample, over 0.2% falls within the top ten clones. The CDR3 contains 12 residues, cysteine and phenylalanine counted. Just the 36-base CDR3 DNA is kept, in frame starting at base 1. The germline V gene gives CDR1 as SGHRS and CDR2 as YFSETQ. Unmatched junction bases come to 2, with V trimmed by 2 bases and J by 7 bases.

Sequencing input: T cells isolated from PBMCs. This TCR was sampled from a human donor in good health. The chain couples TRBV5-1 to TRBJ1-1; 7 bases in between match TRBD1. The CDR3 region: CASSLTGDEAFF. The base sequence is TGCGCCAGCAGCTTAACAGGGGATGAAGCTTTCTTT. With the rest looked up from the reference TRBV5-1 and TRBJ1-1 genes rather than sequenced, the full variable domain is KAGVTQTPRYLIKTRGQQVTLSCSPISGHRSVSWYQQTPGQGLQFLFEYFSETQRNKGNFPGRFSGRQFSNSRSEMNVSTLELGDSALYLCASSLTGDEAFFGQGTRLTVV.